Listed below are T cell receptor beta chains from one sample, sequenced in a study of memory CD4+ T cells and cytomegalovirus serostatus. Sequenced by immunoSEQ multiplex PCR; TCRdb stores in-frame clones only, minus some. This table holds tens of thousands of clones, 76% found once. The specimen sequenced was memory CD4+ T cells from blood. The source is an adult in good health and CMV-seropositive. The CDR3 runs from the conserved cysteine through the conserved F or W. D genes are given only for firm matches. Clone size is stated in some rows and not others, as once, few, many or a class when expanded.

v_call: TRBV6-5
clone_size: NA
d_call: NA
j_call: TRBJ1-3
cdr3_aa: CASSRYRVGNTIYF
cdr3_nt: TGTGCCAGCAGTCGCTACAGGGTTGGAAACACCATATATTTT

v_call: TRBV27
clone_size: NA
d_call: TRBD1
j_call: TRBJ2-3
cdr3_aa: CASSFDRGTTDTQYF
cdr3_nt: TGTGCCAGCAGTTTTGACAGGGGAACCACAGATACGCAGTATTTT

v_call: TRBV28
clone_size: NA
d_call: NA
j_call: TRBJ2-5
cdr3_aa: CASGSRQLQETQYF
cdr3_nt: TGTGCCAGCGGGTCTCGACAGCTACAAGAGACCCAGTACTTC

v_call: TRBV2
clone_size: NA
d_call: NA
j_call: TRBJ2-4
cdr3_aa: CASLRRGATKNIQYF
cdr3_nt: TGTGCCAGCCTTAGACGGGGGGCGACCAAAAACATTCAGTACTTC

v_call: TRBV7-9
clone_size: NA
d_call: TRBD1
j_call: TRBJ1-2
cdr3_aa: CASSARTGGNYGYTF
cdr3_nt: TGTGCCAGCAGCGCCCGGACAGGGGGTAACTATGGCTACACCTTC

v_call: TRBV13
clone_size: NA
d_call: TRBD2
j_call: TRBJ2-5
cdr3_aa: CASSLALTSGREETQYF
cdr3_nt: TGTGCCAGCAGCTTAGCCCTGACTAGCGGGAGGGAAGAGACCCAGTACTTC

v_call: TRBV29-1
clone_size: NA
d_call: NA
j_call: TRBJ2-7
cdr3_aa: CSVGAGPQNEQYF
cdr3_nt: TGCAGCGTTGGGGCAGGGCCACAGAACGAGCAGTACTTC

v_call: TRBV5-4
clone_size: NA
d_call: TRBD2
j_call: TRBJ2-3
cdr3_aa: CASSAGTNTDTQYF
cdr3_nt: TGTGCCAGCAGCGCTGGGACTAACACAGATACGCAGTATTTT

v_call: TRBV7-6
clone_size: NA
d_call: NA
j_call: TRBJ1-5
cdr3_aa: CASSLGALRGQPQHF
cdr3_nt: TGTGCCAGCAGCTTAGGGGCGCTTCGGGGACAGCCCCAGCATTTT

v_call: TRBV19
clone_size: NA
d_call: NA
j_call: TRBJ1-4
cdr3_aa: CASSTTPVAEKLFF
cdr3_nt: TGTGCCAGTAGCACGACGCCGGTTGCCGAAAAACTGTTTTTT

v_call: TRBV11-2
clone_size: NA
d_call: NA
j_call: TRBJ2-3
cdr3_aa: CASSFGGPESTDTQYF
cdr3_nt: TGTGCCAGCAGCTTTGGGGGGCCGGAGAGCACAGATACGCAGTATTTT

v_call: TRBV7-9
clone_size: NA
d_call: NA
j_call: TRBJ2-1
cdr3_aa: CASSSTYAEQFF
cdr3_nt: TGTGCCAGCAGCTCGACCTATGCAGAGCAGTTCTTC

v_call: TRBV29-1
clone_size: few
d_call: TRBD1
j_call: TRBJ1-1
cdr3_aa: CSVGTAMNTEAFF
cdr3_nt: TGCAGCGTCGGGACAGCTATGAACACTGAAGCTTTCTTT

v_call: TRBV11-2
clone_size: NA
d_call: TRBD1
j_call: TRBJ2-7
cdr3_aa: CASSSQTGVAYEQYF
cdr3_nt: TGTGCCAGCAGCTCCCAGACAGGGGTCGCCTACGAGCAGTACTTC

v_call: TRBV7-3
clone_size: NA
d_call: NA
j_call: TRBJ2-5
cdr3_aa: CASSLTGRRNQETQYF
cdr3_nt: TGTGCCAGCAGCTTAACGGGGCGCAGAAACCAAGAGACCCAGTACTTC

v_call: TRBV18
clone_size: once
d_call: TRBD2
j_call: TRBJ2-1
cdr3_aa: CASSPRTSGDNEQFF
cdr3_nt: TGTGCCAGCTCACCACGGACTAGCGGGGACAATGAGCAGTTCTTC

v_call: TRBV21-1
clone_size: NA
d_call: NA
j_call: TRBJ1-4
cdr3_aa: CASSKGYSEKLFF
cdr3_nt: TGTGCCAGCAGCAAGGGTTATTCAGAAAAACTGTTTTTT

v_call: TRBV5-6
clone_size: few
d_call: NA
j_call: TRBJ2-7
cdr3_aa: CASSLDWGRRYEQYF
cdr3_nt: TGTGCCAGCAGCTTGGACTGGGGGCGCCGGTACGAGCAGTACTTC

v_call: TRBV6-1
clone_size: NA
d_call: TRBD2
j_call: TRBJ2-3
cdr3_aa: CATTSGAGTDTQYF
cdr3_nt: TGTGCCACCACTAGCGGGGCTGGGACAGATACGCAGTATTTT

v_call: TRBV4-1
clone_size: medium-sized
d_call: NA
j_call: TRBJ2-6
cdr3_aa: CASSQDTLQLSGANVLTF
cdr3_nt: TGCGCCAGCAGCCAAGATACCCTACAGCTCTCTGGGGCCAACGTCCTGACTTTC

v_call: TRBV4-1
clone_size: NA
d_call: TRBD2
j_call: TRBJ2-7
cdr3_aa: CASSLGLAGVGEQYF
cdr3_nt: TGCGCCAGCAGCTTGGGACTAGCGGGAGTGGGCGAGCAGTACTTC

v_call: TRBV7-2
clone_size: NA
d_call: NA
j_call: TRBJ2-3
cdr3_aa: CASSLDQGRTDTQYF
cdr3_nt: TGTGCCAGCAGCTTAGATCAGGGACGGACAGATACGCAGTATTTT

v_call: TRBV29-1
clone_size: NA
d_call: TRBD1
j_call: TRBJ2-5
cdr3_aa: CSGDTGAGETQYF
cdr3_nt: TGCAGCGGCGACACAGGGGCGGGAGAGACCCAGTACTTC